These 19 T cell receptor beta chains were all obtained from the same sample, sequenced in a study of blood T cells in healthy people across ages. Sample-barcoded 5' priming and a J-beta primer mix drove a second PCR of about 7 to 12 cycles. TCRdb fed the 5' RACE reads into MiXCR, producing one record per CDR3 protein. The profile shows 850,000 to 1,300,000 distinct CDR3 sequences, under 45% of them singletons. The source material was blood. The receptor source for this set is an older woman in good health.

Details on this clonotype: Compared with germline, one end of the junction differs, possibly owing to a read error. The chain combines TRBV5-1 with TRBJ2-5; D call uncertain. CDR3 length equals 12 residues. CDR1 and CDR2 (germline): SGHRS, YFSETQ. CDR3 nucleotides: TGTGCCAGCAGCCTATCCTCGGAGACCCAGTACTTC. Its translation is CASSLSSETQYF.

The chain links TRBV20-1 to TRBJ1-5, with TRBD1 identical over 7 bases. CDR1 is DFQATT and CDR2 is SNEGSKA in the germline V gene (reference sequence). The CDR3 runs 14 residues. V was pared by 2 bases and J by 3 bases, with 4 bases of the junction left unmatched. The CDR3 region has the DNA TGCAGTGCTAGATTCGGACAGGACAATCAGCCCCAGCATTTT. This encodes CSARFGQDNQPQHF.

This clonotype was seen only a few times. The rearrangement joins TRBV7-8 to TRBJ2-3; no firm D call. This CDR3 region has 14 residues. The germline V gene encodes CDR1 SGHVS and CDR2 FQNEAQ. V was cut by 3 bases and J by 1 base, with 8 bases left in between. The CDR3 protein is CASSFTVRTDTQYF. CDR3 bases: TGTGCCAGCAGCTTCACTGTCCGCACAGATACGCAGTATTTT.

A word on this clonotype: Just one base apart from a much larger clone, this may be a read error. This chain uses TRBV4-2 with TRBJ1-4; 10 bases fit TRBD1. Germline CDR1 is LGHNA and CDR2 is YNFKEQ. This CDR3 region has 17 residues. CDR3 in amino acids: CASSQEATGGLNERLFF. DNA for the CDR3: TGTGCCAGCAGCCAAGAGGCGACAGGGGGCCTTAATGAAAGACTGTTTTTT.

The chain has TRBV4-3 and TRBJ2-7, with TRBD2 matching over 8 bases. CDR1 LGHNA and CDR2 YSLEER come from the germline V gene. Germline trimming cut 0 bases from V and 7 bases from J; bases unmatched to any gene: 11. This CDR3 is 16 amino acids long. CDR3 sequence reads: CASSQETSGGSYEQYF. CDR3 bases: TGCGCCAGCAGCCAAGAAACCAGCGGGGGAAGCTATGAGCAGTACTTC.

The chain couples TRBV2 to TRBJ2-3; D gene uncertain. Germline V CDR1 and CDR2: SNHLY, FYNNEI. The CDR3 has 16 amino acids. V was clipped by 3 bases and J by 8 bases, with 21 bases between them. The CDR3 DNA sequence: TGTGCCAGCAGTGAGATGGGCGTAGGACCCTCTGGTACGCAGTATTTT. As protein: CASSEMGVGPSGTQYF.

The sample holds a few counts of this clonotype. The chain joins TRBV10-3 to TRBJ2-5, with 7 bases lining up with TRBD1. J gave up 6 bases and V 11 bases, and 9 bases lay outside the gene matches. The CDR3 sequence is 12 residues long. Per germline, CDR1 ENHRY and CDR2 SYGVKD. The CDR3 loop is CASQTGLKTQYF. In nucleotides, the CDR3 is TGTGCCTCTCAGACAGGGCTAAAGACCCAGTACTTC.

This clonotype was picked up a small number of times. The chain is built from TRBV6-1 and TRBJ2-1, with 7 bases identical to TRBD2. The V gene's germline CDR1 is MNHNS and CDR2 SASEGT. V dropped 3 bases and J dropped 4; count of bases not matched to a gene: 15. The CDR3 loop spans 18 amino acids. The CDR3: CASSDDMFRDYPYNEQFF. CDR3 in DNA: TGTGCCAGCAGTGACGACATGTTCCGGGACTACCCATACAATGAGCAGTTCTTC.

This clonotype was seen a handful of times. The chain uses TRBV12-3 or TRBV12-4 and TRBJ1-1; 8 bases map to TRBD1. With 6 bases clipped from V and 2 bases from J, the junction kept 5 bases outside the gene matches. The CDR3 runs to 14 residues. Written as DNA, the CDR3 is TGTGCCAGCAGGACGGACAGGGTCAACACTGAAGCTTTCTTT. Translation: CASRTDRVNTEAFF.

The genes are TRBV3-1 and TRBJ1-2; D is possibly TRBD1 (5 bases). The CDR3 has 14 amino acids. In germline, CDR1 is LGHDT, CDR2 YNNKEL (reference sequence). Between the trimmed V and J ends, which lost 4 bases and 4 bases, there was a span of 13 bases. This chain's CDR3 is CASSLGGDLYGYTF. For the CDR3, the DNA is TGTGCCAGCAGCCTCGGCGGGGACCTCTATGGCTACACCTTC. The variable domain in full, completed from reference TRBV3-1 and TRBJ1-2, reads DTAVSQTPKYLVTQMGNDKSIKCEQNLGHDTMYWYKQDSKKFLKIMFSYNNKELIINETVPNRFSPKSPDKAHLNLHINSLELGDSAVYFCASSLGGDLYGYTFGSGTRLTVV.

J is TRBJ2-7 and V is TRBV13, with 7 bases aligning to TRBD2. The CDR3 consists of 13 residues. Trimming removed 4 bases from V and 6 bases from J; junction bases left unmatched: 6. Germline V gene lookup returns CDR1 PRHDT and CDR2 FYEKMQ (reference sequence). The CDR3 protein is CASSSRLAREQYF. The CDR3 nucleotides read TGTGCCAGCAGCTCACGACTAGCACGCGAGCAGTACTTC.

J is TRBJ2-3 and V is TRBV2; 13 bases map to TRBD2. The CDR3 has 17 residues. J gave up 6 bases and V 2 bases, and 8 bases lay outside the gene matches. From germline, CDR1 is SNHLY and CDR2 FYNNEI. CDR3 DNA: TGTGCCAGCAGTGAATCCGGGACTAGCGGGACATATGATACGCAGTATTTT. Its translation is CASSESGTSGTYDTQYF.

The CDR3 loop reads CASSPPRGAQETQYF. DNA of the CDR3: TGTGCCAGCTCACCACCCCGCGGAGCTCAAGAGACCCAGTACTTC. The chain carries TRBV18 and TRBJ2-5, with D uncertain. CDR1 KGHSH and CDR2 LQKENI come from the germline V gene. Trimming took off 0 bases at V and 2 bases at J, with 10 bases between the two ends. The CDR3 is 15 residues long.

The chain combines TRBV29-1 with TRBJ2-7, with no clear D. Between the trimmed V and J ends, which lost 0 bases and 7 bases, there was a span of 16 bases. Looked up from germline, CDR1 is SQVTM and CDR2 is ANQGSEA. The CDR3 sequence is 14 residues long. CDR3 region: CSVEEMGSYNEQYF. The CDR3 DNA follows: TGCAGCGTTGAAGAAATGGGTTCCTACAATGAGCAGTACTTC.

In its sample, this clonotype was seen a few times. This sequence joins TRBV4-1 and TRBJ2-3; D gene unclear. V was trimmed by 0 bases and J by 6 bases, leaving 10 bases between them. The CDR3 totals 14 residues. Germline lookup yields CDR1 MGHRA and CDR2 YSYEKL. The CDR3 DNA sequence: TGCGCCAGCAGCCAAGAATGGGAAGTGGATACGCAGTATTTT. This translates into CASSQEWEVDTQYF.

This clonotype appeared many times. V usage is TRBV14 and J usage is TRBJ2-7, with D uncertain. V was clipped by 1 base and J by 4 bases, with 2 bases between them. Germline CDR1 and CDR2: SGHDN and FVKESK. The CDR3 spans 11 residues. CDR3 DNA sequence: TGTGCCAGCAGCCAAGTGTACGAGCAGTACTTC. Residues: CASSQVYEQYF.

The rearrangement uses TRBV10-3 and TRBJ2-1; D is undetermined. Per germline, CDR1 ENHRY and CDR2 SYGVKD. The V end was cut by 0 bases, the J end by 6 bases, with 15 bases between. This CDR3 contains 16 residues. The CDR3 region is CAISESLETVPNEQFF. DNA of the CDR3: TGTGCCATCAGTGAGTCTCTGGAAACGGTCCCCAATGAGCAGTTCTTC.

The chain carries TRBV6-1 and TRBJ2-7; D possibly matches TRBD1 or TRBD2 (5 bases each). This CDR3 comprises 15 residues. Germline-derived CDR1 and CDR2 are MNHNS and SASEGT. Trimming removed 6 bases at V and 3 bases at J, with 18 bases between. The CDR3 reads CASSTEGSEDYEQYF. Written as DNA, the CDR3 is TGTGCCAGCAGCACTGAGGGGTCAGAAGACTACGAGCAGTACTTC.

This chain's CDR3 is CSVLLGGRGNTIYF. In DNA form, the CDR3 reads TGCAGCGTCCTACTGGGGGGCAGGGGAAACACCATATATTTT. V and J are TRBV29-1 and TRBJ1-3; the D gene is possibly TRBD1 (6 bases). Germline V lookup: CDR1 SQVTM, CDR2 ANQGSEA. This CDR3 has 14 residues. The V end was cut by 6 bases, the J end by 4 bases, with 16 bases between.